The TCR beta chain under discussion was sequenced for a study of blood T cell repertoires in COVID-19. Overall study context: In each case, the material was cDNA or gDNA derived from T cells, B-cell-depleted T cells, or PBMCs.

The data were produced by immunoSEQ multiplex PCR, yet TCRdb's version contains in-frame clones alone and is incomplete. The table has roughly 380,000 clones, approximately 80% seen once. CDR1 and CDR2 (germline): SEHNR, FQNEAQ (reference sequence). This CDR3 has 14 amino acids. The V end lost 0 bases, the J end lost 2 bases, and 5 bases lay between the germline ends. The specimen was peripheral blood. The receptor was derived from a human donor with acute or convalescent COVID-19. The donor label of this sample is uncertain. The V and J genes are TRBV7-9 and TRBJ2-1; D gene unclear. CDR3 sequence: CASSLASTYNEQFF. For the CDR3, the DNA is TGTGCCAGCAGCTTAGCGTCAACCTACAATGAGCAGTTCTTC.